These 23 T cell receptor beta chains were sequenced from one sample in a study of shared clonotypes between healthy human individuals. The protocol was immunoSEQ multiplex PCR, while the TCRdb copy is restricted to in-frame clones and leaves out a portion. This sample has roughly 1 million clones, with more than 60% found just once. Sequenced input: memory CD4+ T cells sorted from blood. Subset: CD45RA-negative fraction. All receptors come from a man younger than 35 in good health.

With respect to this clone: Other DNA variants within this sample encode the same CDR3. The V and J genes are TRBV6-1 and TRBJ2-6; possibly TRBD1 for D (6 bases). Trimming shortened V by 3 bases and J by 2 bases, and 8 bases separated the two germline ends. CDR1 is MNHNS and CDR2 is SASEGT in the germline V gene. This CDR3 spans 15 amino acids. CDR3 sequence: CASSEGAAGANVLTF. The CDR3 DNA sequence: TGTGCCAGCAGTGAGGGGGCAGCTGGGGCCAACGTCCTGACTTTC.

V gene TRBV6-6 combines with J gene TRBJ1-2; possibly TRBD1 for D (6 bases). Germline V gives CDR1 MNHNY, CDR2 SVGAGI (reference sequence). The CDR3 consists of 14 residues. V lost 5 bases and J lost 5, with 15 bases in between. The CDR3 here is CASSGTGLLYGYTF. The DNA of the CDR3 is TGTGCCAGCAGTGGCACAGGGCTTCTGTATGGCTACACCTTC.

This clone was counted a few times. The chain carries TRBV5-1 and TRBJ2-3; 11 bases match TRBD2. Germline CDR1 and CDR2: SGHRS and YFSETQ. This CDR3 is built from 15 residues. The trim removed 4 bases at V and 3 bases at J, leaving 4 bases unmatched. The DNA of the CDR3 is TGCGCCAGCAGCATGACTAGCGGGAAGACAGATACGCAGTATTTT. This codes for CASSMTSGKTDTQYF.

This clone has just a few counts. The chain carries TRBV2 and TRBJ2-2; 13 nucleotides align to TRBD2. CDR3 length: 20 amino acids. Germline CDR1 SNHLY, CDR2 FYNNEI. V lost 4 bases and J lost 4; bases outside the gene matches: 15. CDR3 in amino acids: CASSAPGLAGILRGTGELFF. In nucleotides, the CDR3 is TGTGCCAGCAGTGCACCGGGACTAGCGGGAATTTTGAGGGGCACCGGGGAGCTGTTTTTT.

This clone was observed once. The sample carries other DNA sequences with the same CDR3. This chain connects TRBV6-6 to TRBJ1-2; 9 bases fit TRBD1. CDR3 length: 13 residues. V lost 7 bases to trimming and J lost 8 bases; unmatched junction nucleotides: 8. Germline V lookup: CDR1 MNHNY, CDR2 SVGAGI (reference sequence). This chain's CDR3 is CASTPGQGYGYTF. For the CDR3, the DNA is TGTGCCAGCACTCCGGGACAGGGTTACGGCTACACCTTC.

Comment on this clone: The same CDR3 is also encoded by other DNA sequences in this sample. The chain uses TRBV4-1 and TRBJ2-3; D gene uncertain. Germline V gene sequence: CDR1 MGHRA, CDR2 YSYEKL. Trimming left V 6 bases short and J 4 bases short, with 8 bases between. The length of the CDR3 is 12 residues. The CDR3 is CASSHPADTQYF. The CDR3 DNA is TGCGCCAGCAGTCACCCGGCAGATACGCAGTATTTT.

The genes are TRBV10-2 and TRBJ1-2; possibly TRBD1 for D (5 bases). CDR1 is WSHSY and CDR2 is SAAADI in the germline V gene. CDR3 length: 11 amino acids. V lost 8 bases, J lost 6 bases, and 10 bases lay in between. The CDR3 DNA follows: TGCGCCAGCTCGGGGACGGATGGCTACACCTTC. It specifies CASSGTDGYTF.

Of note for this clone: A far larger clone is one nucleotide away, so this likely arose from a read error. The sample carries other DNA sequences with the same CDR3. The CDR3 sequence: CASSLASGELFF. Written as DNA, the CDR3 is TGTGCCAGCAGCTTAGCTAGCGGAGAGCTGTTTTTT. The rearrangement joins TRBV7-2 to TRBJ2-2; weak D call: TRBD2 (6 bases). CDR1 and CDR2 from the germline V gene are SGHTA and FQGNSA. The CDR3 spans 12 residues. Trimming removed 0 bases at V and 11 bases at J, with 7 bases between. The full variable domain, completed using reference TRBV7-2 and TRBJ2-2, is GAGVSQSPSNKVTEKGKDVELRCDPISGHTALYWYRQSLGQGLEFLIYFQGNSAPDKSGLPSDRFSAERTGGSVSTLTIQRTQQEDSAVYLCASSLASGELFFGEGSRLTVL.

This chain links TRBV19 with TRBJ2-2, with 7 bases matching TRBD1. This CDR3 comprises 14 residues. Germline lookup yields CDR1 LNHDA and CDR2 SQIVND (reference sequence). Trimming at V came to 5 bases and at J to 5 bases, leaving 5 bases not matched to a gene. CDR3 loop: CASSFEQGTGELFF. CDR3 nucleotides: TGTGCCAGTAGTTTCGAACAGGGGACCGGGGAGCTGTTTTTT.

DNA of the CDR3: TGTGCCAGCAGCCTTCGGGGACTGATCTACGAGCAGTACTTC. It codes for CASSLRGLIYEQYF. V usage is TRBV21-1 and J usage is TRBJ2-7; the table names TRBD2, a call not compared with the DNA. TRBV21-1 is annotated as a pseudogene. The CDR3 loop spans 14 amino acids.

The chain links TRBV5-6 to TRBJ2-5, with D uncertain. V lost 2 bases and J 2 bases, leaving 10 bases between the germline ends. The CDR3 consists of 14 residues. Germline V gene data show CDR1 as SGHDT and CDR2 as YYEEEE. This CDR3 reads CASSFVGGQETQYF. The CDR3 DNA is TGTGCCAGCAGCTTCGTAGGTGGGCAAGAGACCCAGTACTTC.

V usage is TRBV27 and J usage is TRBJ2-5, with D possibly matching TRBD1 (7 bases). The J call is uncertain, as TRBJ2-7 better fits the DNA end. Germline V gene lookup returns CDR1 MNHEY and CDR2 SMNVEV (reference sequence). This CDR3 has 14 amino acids. CDR3 region: CASTPTGRSYEQYF. The CDR3 nucleotides read TGTGCCAGCACCCCGACAGGGAGGTCCTACGAGCAGTACTTC.

This chain connects TRBV5-1 to TRBJ2-4, with TRBD1 matching 8 bases. There are 15 residues in the CDR3. From germline, CDR1 is SGHRS and CDR2 YFSETQ. The junction had 4 bases not matched to a gene; V was cut back by 4 bases and J by 1 base. Here the CDR3 reads CASSPGGAAKNIQYF. The CDR3 DNA is TGCGCCAGCAGCCCAGGGGGCGCCGCCAAAAACATTCAGTACTTC.

This clone has just one count. J is TRBJ1-6 and V is TRBV4-3, with D possibly being TRBD1 (6 bases). The germline gives CDR1 LGHNA, CDR2 YSLEER. CDR3 length: 15 amino acids. Trimming took 4 bases from V and 5 from J, leaving 12 bases between them. The CDR3 nucleotides read TGCGCCAGCAGCCCCGAACAGGGTAATAATTCACCCCTCCACTTT. It encodes CASSPEQGNNSPLHF.

This chain joins TRBV7-2 and TRBJ2-7, with D perhaps matching TRBD2 (5 bases). This CDR3 region has 16 residues. Trimming cost V 6 bases and J 0 bases, with 18 bases left between them. Germline CDR1 SGHTA, CDR2 FQGNSA. DNA for the CDR3: TGTGCCAGCAGGGAGGCGGCAGTCCAAAGCTCCTACGAGCAGTACTTC. Protein sequence: CASREAAVQSSYEQYF.

The chain uses TRBV7-9 and TRBJ2-1; D perhaps matches TRBD2 (5 bases). Germline CDR1 reads SEHNR; CDR2 reads FQNEAQ (reference sequence). CDR3 length: 13 amino acids. The V end lost 1 base, the J end lost 9 bases, and 10 bases lay between the germline ends. The chain's CDR3 is CASSLDGKSEQFF. As DNA, the CDR3 is TGTGCCAGCAGCTTAGACGGGAAGAGTGAGCAGTTCTTC.

The genes are TRBV6-1 and TRBJ2-5; 7 bases agree with TRBD2. The end of the DNA aligns better with TRBJ2-7, so the J call may be wrong. The length of the CDR3 is 13 residues. Germline V lookup: CDR1 MNHNS, CDR2 SASEGT. CDR3: CASGQRDLYEQYF. For the CDR3, the DNA is TGTGCCAGCGGTCAGCGGGACCTCTACGAGCAGTACTTC.

The chain couples TRBV28 to TRBJ2-7, with D perhaps matching TRBD2 (5 bases). The CDR3 spans 15 residues. Germline loops: CDR1 MDHEN, CDR2 SYDVKM. V was cut by 5 bases and J by 3 bases, with 17 bases left in between. The CDR3 protein is CASSPHGVAGYEQYF. The CDR3 DNA follows: TGTGCCAGCAGTCCCCATGGGGTGGCGGGCTACGAGCAGTACTTC.

CDR3 in amino acids: CAGSSAVRYTF. CDR3 bases: TGTGCCGGGTCTTCGGCTGTACGCTACACCTTC. The chain couples TRBV2 to TRBJ1-2; no definite D call. This CDR3 is 11 amino acids long. V dropped 11 bases and J dropped 9 bases, with 16 bases sitting between them. Germline CDR1 reads SNHLY; CDR2 reads FYNNEI.

The chain links TRBV6-1 to TRBJ1-2; the D gene is possibly TRBD1 (5 bases). Deletions cut 10 bases from V and 7 bases from J, with 19 bases between. The CDR3 has 13 residues. Germline V gene lookup returns CDR1 MNHNS and CDR2 SASEGT. CDR3 bases: TGTGCCACCTCCGGGACCTCATCAGGTGGCTACACCTTC. It codes for CATSGTSSGGYTF.

The chain recombines TRBV5-1 with TRBJ1-4, with D hard to call. Germline V gene data show CDR1 as SGHRS and CDR2 as YFSETQ. V lost 4 bases and J lost 4, with 17 bases in between. This CDR3 region has 16 residues. CDR3 residues: CASSADTPALNEKLFF. Written as DNA, the CDR3 is TGCGCCAGCAGCGCCGACACTCCGGCACTTAATGAAAAACTGTTTTTT.

This chain joins TRBV28 and TRBJ1-1; 7 positions agree with TRBD1. The length of the CDR3 is 15 residues. V lost 6 bases to trimming and J lost 11 bases; unmatched junction nucleotides: 18. CDR1 and CDR2 from the germline V gene are MDHEN and SYDVKM. This CDR3 is CASRGGDRVLFGAFF. The CDR3 DNA reads TGTGCCAGCAGGGGGGGAGACAGGGTCCTTTTTGGGGCTTTCTTT.

This clone appeared a few times. The chain joins TRBV21-1 to TRBJ1-6; TRBD1, as called in the table, went unchecked against the DNA. TRBV21-1 represents a pseudogene. This CDR3 has 16 amino acids. The CDR3 DNA is TGTGCCAGCCGCCCAAGCCGCCGGAACAGGGGTTCACCCCTCCACTTT. Amino acids: CASRPSRRNRGSPLHF.